This T cell receptor beta chain was retrieved from a study of T-cell reconstitution after alpha-beta-depleted transplantation in children. Unique molecular identifiers were used in preparing the TCRbeta library. Each CDR3 protein gets one entry after TCRdb re-called the PCR reads with MiXCR. Here the sample spans 400,000 to 500,000 distinct CDR3 sequences, about a tenth being singletons. From germline, CDR1 is MNHEY and CDR2 SMNVEV (reference sequence). Deletions cut 3 bases from V and 4 bases from J, with 12 bases between. CDR3 length equals 14 residues. This clonotype came up a few times. The chain carries TRBV27 and TRBJ1-1, with unresolved D. This receptor was identified in a human donor who donated a stem cell graft to a child with acute myeloid leukemia. Sequenced material: PBMCs from the stem cell graft donor, taken from the stem cell graft. The CDR3, as DNA: TGTGCCAGCAGTTTGGTTGGGGTTGCCACTGAAGCTTTCTTT. It translates to CASSLVGVATEAFF.